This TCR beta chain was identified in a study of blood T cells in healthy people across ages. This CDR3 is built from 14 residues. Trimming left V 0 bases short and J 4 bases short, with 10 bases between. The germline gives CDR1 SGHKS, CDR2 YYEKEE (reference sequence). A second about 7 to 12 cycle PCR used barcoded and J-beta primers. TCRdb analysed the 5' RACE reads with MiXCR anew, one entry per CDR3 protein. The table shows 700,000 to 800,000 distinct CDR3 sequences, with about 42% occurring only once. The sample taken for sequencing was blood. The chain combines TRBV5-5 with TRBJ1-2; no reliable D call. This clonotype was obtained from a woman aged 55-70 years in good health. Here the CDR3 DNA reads TGTGCCAGCAGCTTGGAACCAGACTCCTATGGCTACACCTTC. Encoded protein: CASSLEPDSYGYTF. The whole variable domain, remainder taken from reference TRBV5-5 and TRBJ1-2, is DAGVTQSPTHLIKTRGQQVTLRCSPISGHKSVSWYQQVLGQGPQFIFQYYEKEERGRGNFPDRFSARQFPNYSSELNVNALLLGDSALYLCASSLEPDSYGYTFGSGTRLTVV.